This T cell receptor beta chain was documented in a study of blood T cell repertoires in COVID-19. Across the whole study: Researchers got acute and convalescent COVID-19 samples from the United States, Italy and Spain. T cells, B-cell-depleted T cells, or PBMCs supplied cDNA or gDNA.

The method was immunoSEQ multiplex PCR; TCRdb's version includes in-frame clones alone and lacks a portion of them. The table lists around 230,000 clones, approximately 90% of them singletons, with about 2.4% in the top ten. CDR3 length: 15 residues. Germline values: CDR1 SGHTA, CDR2 FQGNSA. The V segment lost 4 bases and the J segment 5 bases; nucleotides outside the gene matches: 6. Material for sequencing was PBMCs or T cells enriched from blood (not recorded which). This receptor was obtained from a woman under 40 who had recovered from COVID-19. V usage is TRBV7-2 and J usage is TRBJ2-2, with 8 bases identical to TRBD2. The CDR3 spells CASSSGGPVTGELFF. In nucleotides, the CDR3 is TGTGCCAGCAGCTCGGGGGGGCCTGTAACCGGGGAGCTGTTTTTT.